This TCR beta chain was identified during a study of shared clonotypes between healthy human individuals. This clone was seen a few times. Germline lookup yields CDR1 SNHLY and CDR2 FYNNEI. The CDR3 sequence is 16 residues long. V lost 8 bases and J lost 6, with 26 bases in between. The data were produced by immunoSEQ multiplex PCR, yet TCRdb's version contains in-frame clones alone and is incomplete. The repertoire has over a million clones, under 80% of them found once; the top ten carry approximately 1.5%. The donors, healthy adults who were HIV-negative, had experienced no recent acute infections or vaccinations.

The clonotype originates from a man younger than 35 in good health. The sequenced sample was memory CD4+ T cells sorted from blood. Subset in this sample: CD45RA-negative fraction. This sequence joins TRBV2 and TRBJ2-7; D could derive from TRBD1 or TRBD2 (7 bases each). The CDR3 sequence is CASHLGGMAGGVEQYF. As DNA, the CDR3 is TGTGCCAGCCACCTCGGGGGAATGGCAGGGGGGGTCGAGCAGTACTTC.